The 25 T cell receptor beta chains below come from one sample, sequenced in a study of cytomegalovirus exposure and HLA in healthy donors. In the PCR, 60 Vbeta and 13 Jbeta primers were used. The assay was immunoSEQ multiplex PCR, and TCRdb's table has in-frame clones only and misses some. The sample shows roughly 100,000 clones, 9.5% to 15% of them seen only once. Material for sequencing was PBMCs. These receptors all stem from a man in his forties or fifties in good health and CMV-seropositive.

The chain employs TRBV9 and TRBJ2-4, with 8 positions matching TRBD2. Trimming removed 2 bases from V and 6 bases from J; junction bases left unmatched: 7. This CDR3 spans 15 amino acids. The V gene's germline CDR1 is SGDLS and CDR2 YYNGEE. CDR3 sequence reads: CASSVAGGARNIQYF. As DNA, the CDR3 is TGTGCCAGCAGCGTTGCGGGGGGAGCCCGAAACATTCAGTACTTC. Supplemented by reference TRBV9 and TRBJ2-4, the full variable domain reads DSGVTQTPKHLITATGQRVTLRCSPRSGDLSVYWYQQSLDQGLQFLIQYYNGEERAKGNILERFSAQQFPDLHSELNLSSLELGDSALYFCASSVAGGARNIQYFGAGTRLSVL.

This clone was recorded a few times. V usage is TRBV5-6 and J usage is TRBJ1-1; 9 nucleotides line up with TRBD1. Germline loops: CDR1 SGHDT, CDR2 YYEEEE. V trimming: 4 bases; J trimming: 2 bases; junction bases outside the gene matches: 6. The CDR3 has 15 amino acids. CDR3 bases: TGTGCCAGCAGCCCGAGGGACAGGGATAACACTGAAGCTTTCTTT. It is translated as CASSPRDRDNTEAFF.

This clone has a handful of counts. V usage is TRBV6-5 and J usage is TRBJ1-2; 7 nucleotides match TRBD1. V trimming: 7 bases; J trimming: 8 bases; junction bases outside the gene matches: 10. This CDR3 has 13 amino acids. The germline V gene encodes CDR1 MNHEY and CDR2 SVGAGI. This CDR3 reads CASTRQGMEGYTF. CDR3 nucleotides: TGTGCCAGCACCCGACAGGGAATGGAGGGCTACACCTTC.

This clone was counted a few times. The chain links TRBV19 to TRBJ2-5; 7 bases line up with TRBD2. The J segment lost 5 bases and the V segment lost 5 bases, leaving 17 bases of the junction unmatched. The CDR3 has 17 amino acids. Looked up from germline, CDR1 is LNHDA and CDR2 is SQIVND (reference sequence). Here the CDR3 reads CASSPWGGGSTRETQYF. The CDR3, as DNA: TGTGCCAGTAGTCCCTGGGGAGGCGGGAGTACGCGGGAGACCCAGTACTTC.

The chain combines TRBV5-5 with TRBJ2-3; D is ambiguous. The V end lost 0 bases, the J end lost 6 bases, and 17 bases lay between the germline ends. Germline loops: CDR1 SGHKS, CDR2 YYEKEE (reference sequence). This CDR3 region has 16 residues. In DNA form, the CDR3 reads TGTGCCAGCAGCTTGGATTCTGGGCCCCTTTGGGATACGCAGTATTTT. Translation: CASSLDSGPLWDTQYF.

In this sample, this clone turned up a few times. The chain links TRBV28 to TRBJ1-3; the match to TRBD1 covers 7 bases. Germline loops: CDR1 MDHEN, CDR2 SYDVKM. J was trimmed by 4 bases and V by 6 bases; bases with no gene match: 18. The CDR3 is made up of 18 amino acids. The chain's CDR3 is CASSPGGFFGGQGNTIYF. The CDR3 DNA sequence: TGTGCCAGCAGCCCTGGAGGATTTTTCGGGGGACAGGGAAACACCATATATTTT.

The rearrangement links TRBV6-1 to TRBJ2-6; D is possibly TRBD1 (5 bases). This CDR3 is 15 amino acids long. Germline-derived CDR1 and CDR2 are MNHNS and SASEGT. V was clipped by 4 bases and J by 0 bases, with 7 bases between them. The CDR3 bases are TGTGCCAGCAGTGCTAGGGGCTCTGGGGCCAACGTCCTGACTTTC. This gives the protein CASSARGSGANVLTF.

V gene TRBV15 combines with J gene TRBJ2-7; 11 nucleotides agree with TRBD1. The germline V gene encodes CDR1 LNHNV and CDR2 YYDKDF (reference sequence). The length of the CDR3 is 15 residues. V dropped 5 bases and J dropped 3; count of bases not matched to a gene: 6. In DNA form, the CDR3 reads TGTGCCACCAGCGGAGGAGGGACAGGGGGCTACGAGCAGTACTTC. Translation: CATSGGGTGGYEQYF.

The rearrangement joins TRBV27 to TRBJ1-1; D is uncertain. Trimming pared 6 bases from V and 0 bases from J, leaving 8 bases between. CDR3 length: 13 amino acids. Germline CDR1 is MNHEY and CDR2 is SMNVEV (reference sequence). The CDR3 DNA follows: TGTGCCAGCAGACCCACACTGAACACTGAAGCTTTCTTT. Amino acids: CASRPTLNTEAFF.

The V call is TRBV29-1, the J call TRBJ1-4; 7 nucleotides match TRBD1. The V segment lost 7 bases and the J segment 6 bases; nucleotides outside the gene matches: 5. The CDR3 spans 12 residues. Germline CDR1 and CDR2: SQVTM and ANQGSEA. The CDR3 is CSAGGGDEKLFF. CDR3 in DNA: TGCAGCGCCGGAGGGGGCGATGAAAAACTGTTTTTT.

Concerning this clone: Other DNA sequences in the same sample also yield this CDR3. The chain uses TRBV4-3 and TRBJ2-1, with TRBD2 matching over 8 bases. Losses at the gene ends were 3 bases for V and 6 bases for J; bases not matched to a gene: 10. The CDR3 runs 16 residues. Germline CDR1 and CDR2: LGHNA and YSLEER. The CDR3 sequence: CASSQGLEGEGNEQFF. CDR3 nucleotide sequence: TGCGCCAGCAGCCAGGGACTAGAGGGAGAGGGCAATGAGCAGTTCTTC.

The genes are TRBV9 and TRBJ2-1; TRBD1 aligns across 10 bases. Unmatched junction bases numbered 2, after V lost 0 bases and J lost 2 bases. CDR1 and CDR2 (germline): SGDLS, YYNGEE. The CDR3 has 16 residues. The CDR3 sequence is CASSVVGTGAYNEQFF. As DNA, the CDR3 is TGTGCCAGCAGCGTAGTTGGGACAGGGGCCTACAATGAGCAGTTCTTC. The whole variable domain, remainder taken from reference TRBV9 and TRBJ2-1, is DSGVTQTPKHLITATGQRVTLRCSPRSGDLSVYWYQQSLDQGLQFLIQYYNGEERAKGNILERFSAQQFPDLHSELNLSSLELGDSALYFCASSVVGTGAYNEQFFGPGTRLTVL.

Only a few counts were recorded for this clone. The V call is TRBV13, the J call TRBJ2-5; TRBD1 agrees at 7 bases. This CDR3 contains 18 residues. Trimming at V came to 5 bases and at J to 4 bases, leaving 19 bases not matched to a gene. The germline V gene encodes CDR1 PRHDT and CDR2 FYEKMQ (reference sequence). CDR3 in amino acids: CASSKGRGGFWRGETQYF. CDR3 nucleotides: TGTGCCAGCAGCAAGGGAAGAGGGGGCTTCTGGAGAGGAGAGACCCAGTACTTC.

This clone was seen more than once but under ten times. V gene TRBV19 combines with J gene TRBJ2-1; a possible D gene is TRBD1 (6 bases). V was pared by 3 bases and J by 5 bases, with 11 bases between. Looked up from germline, CDR1 is LNHDA and CDR2 is SQIVND (reference sequence). This CDR3 spans 14 amino acids. In DNA form, the CDR3 reads TGTGCCAGTAGTATTGCAGGGGTCCACAATGAGCAGTTCTTC. Its translation is CASSIAGVHNEQFF.

This clone was counted a few times. The V call is TRBV29-1, the J call TRBJ2-4; unclear D gene. CDR1 is SQVTM, CDR2 ANQGSEA, per germline. The V gene lost 7 bases and the J gene lost 3 bases, with 13 bases spanning the gap. The CDR3 loop spans 13 amino acids. The CDR3 loop is CSAAPTGKNIQYF. The DNA of the CDR3 is TGCAGCGCTGCCCCAACGGGCAAAAACATTCAGTACTTC.

The chain uses TRBV10-3 and TRBJ2-7; TRBD1 is a possible D gene (6 bases). Germline lookup yields CDR1 ENHRY and CDR2 SYGVKD. CDR3 length: 11 residues. V lost 2 bases and J lost 12, with 11 bases in between. The CDR3 nucleotides read TGTGCCATCAGTGAGCTGGGGGCGGCGTACTTC. The encoded protein is CAISELGAAYF.

The V call is TRBV6-5, the J call TRBJ2-7; TRBD1 might be the D (5 bases). This CDR3 contains 14 residues. Germline V gives CDR1 MNHEY, CDR2 SVGAGI. V lost 9 bases to trimming and J lost 3 bases, with 18 bases between them. CDR3 in amino acids: CASRGHRDFYEQYF. In DNA, the CDR3 is TGTGCCAGTCGAGGACACAGAGACTTCTACGAGCAGTACTTC.

This clone was counted a few times. The chain has TRBV11-2 and TRBJ2-7; D might be TRBD1 (6 bases). The V gene lost 5 bases and the J gene lost 1 base, with 12 bases spanning the gap. Germline V gene sequence: CDR1 SGHAT, CDR2 FQNNGV. This CDR3 is 14 amino acids long. The CDR3 DNA sequence: TGTGCCAGCAGCCTACAACAGGGATCCTACGAGCAGTACTTC. Translated: CASSLQQGSYEQYF.

This clone occurred a few times. V and J are TRBV29-1 and TRBJ2-7; 9 bases fit TRBD1. The CDR3 is 14 amino acids. The J segment lost 6 bases and the V segment lost 0 bases, leaving 6 bases of the junction unmatched. Germline values: CDR1 SQVTM, CDR2 ANQGSEA. The CDR3 nucleotides are TGCAGCGTTGAAGACAGGGACAGGGTAGGCGAGCAGTACTTC. Translation: CSVEDRDRVGEQYF.

This clone was counted only a few times. The CDR3 DNA reads TGCGCCAGCAGCCATCCCGGACTAGCGGGAGTTGTAGATACGCAGTATTTT. Translating it yields CASSHPGLAGVVDTQYF. The gene calls are TRBV5-1 and TRBJ2-3; 13 nucleotides match TRBD2. Germline V gene data show CDR1 as SGHRS and CDR2 as YFSETQ. This CDR3 region has 17 residues. V trimming: 4 bases; J trimming: 5 bases; junction bases outside the gene matches: 10.

This clone was counted a few times. This chain joins TRBV18 and TRBJ2-1, with D hard to call. Trimming pared 0 bases from V and 5 bases from J, leaving 5 bases between. Germline CDR1 KGHSH, CDR2 LQKENI. The CDR3 contains 13 residues. The CDR3 reads CASSPPQDNEQFF. Here the CDR3 DNA reads TGTGCCAGCTCACCACCCCAGGACAATGAGCAGTTCTTC.

This chain links TRBV7-6 with TRBJ2-5; D is unresolved. V lost 1 base, J lost 3 bases, and 3 bases lay in between. There are 12 residues in the CDR3. Germline-derived CDR1 and CDR2 are SGHVS and FNYEAQ. The CDR3 sequence: CASSLVEETQYF. DNA for the CDR3: TGTGCCAGCAGCTTAGTAGAAGAGACCCAGTACTTC.

This chain uses TRBV6-5 with TRBJ1-1, with TRBD1 matching 8 bases. Germline CDR1 and CDR2: MNHEY and SVGAGI. The trim removed 6 bases at V and 8 bases at J, leaving 2 bases unmatched. This CDR3 comprises 11 residues. CDR3 coding DNA: TGTGCCAGCAGGCGACAGGGGGAAGCTTTCTTT. As protein: CASRRQGEAFF.

The CDR3 loop is CASSGSAGTGFYNEQFF. The DNA for the CDR3 is TGCGCCAGCAGTGGGTCAGCCGGGACAGGATTCTACAATGAGCAGTTCTTC. The chain employs TRBV10-2 and TRBJ2-1; 8 positions agree with TRBD1. Germline CDR1 and CDR2: WSHSY and SAAADI. Trimming removed 4 bases from V and 3 bases from J; junction bases left unmatched: 11. The CDR3 sequence is 17 residues long.

The J gene is TRBJ2-3, the V gene TRBV25-1; 9 bases line up with TRBD2. This CDR3 contains 14 residues. Germline trimming cut 7 bases from V and 3 bases from J; bases unmatched to any gene: 5. CDR1 and CDR2 (germline): MGHDK, SYGVNS. CDR3 nucleotides: TGTGCCAGCACTCTAGCGGGAAGGACAGATACGCAGTATTTT. Its translation: CASTLAGRTDTQYF. The whole variable domain, filled in from reference TRBV25-1 and TRBJ2-3, reads EADIYQTPRYLVIGTGKKITLECSQTMGHDKMYWYQQDPGMELHLIHYSYGVNSTEKGDLSSESTVSRIRTEHFPLTLESARPSHTSQYLCASTLAGRTDTQYFGPGTRLTVL.